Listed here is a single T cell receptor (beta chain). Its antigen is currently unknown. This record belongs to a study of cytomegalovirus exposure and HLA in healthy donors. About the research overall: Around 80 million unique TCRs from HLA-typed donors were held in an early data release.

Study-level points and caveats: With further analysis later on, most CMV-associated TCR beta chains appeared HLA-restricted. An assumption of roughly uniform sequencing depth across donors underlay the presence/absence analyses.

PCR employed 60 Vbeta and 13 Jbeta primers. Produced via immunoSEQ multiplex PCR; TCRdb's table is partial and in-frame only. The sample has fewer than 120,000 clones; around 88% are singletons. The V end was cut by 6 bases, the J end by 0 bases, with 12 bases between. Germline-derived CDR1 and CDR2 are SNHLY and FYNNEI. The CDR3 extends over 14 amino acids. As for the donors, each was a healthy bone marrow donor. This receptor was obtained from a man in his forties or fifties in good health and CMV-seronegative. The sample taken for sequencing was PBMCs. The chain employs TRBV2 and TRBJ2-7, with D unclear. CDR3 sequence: CASRTPSSSYEQYF. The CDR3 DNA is TGTGCCAGCAGGACACCGAGCAGCTCCTACGAGCAGTACTTC.